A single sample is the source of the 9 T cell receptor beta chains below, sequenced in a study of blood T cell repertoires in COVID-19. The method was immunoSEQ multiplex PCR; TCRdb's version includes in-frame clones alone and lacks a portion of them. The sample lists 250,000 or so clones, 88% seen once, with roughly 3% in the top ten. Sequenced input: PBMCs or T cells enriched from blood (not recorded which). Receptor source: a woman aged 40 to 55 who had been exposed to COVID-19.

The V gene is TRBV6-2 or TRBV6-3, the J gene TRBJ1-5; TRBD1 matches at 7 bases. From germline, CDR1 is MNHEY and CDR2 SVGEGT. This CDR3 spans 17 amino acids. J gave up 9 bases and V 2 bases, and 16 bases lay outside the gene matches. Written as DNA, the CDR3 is TGTGCCAGCAGTTACCGACAGGGTGAGGCCTCAAGGAGGCCCCAGCATTTT. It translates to CASSYRQGEASRRPQHF.

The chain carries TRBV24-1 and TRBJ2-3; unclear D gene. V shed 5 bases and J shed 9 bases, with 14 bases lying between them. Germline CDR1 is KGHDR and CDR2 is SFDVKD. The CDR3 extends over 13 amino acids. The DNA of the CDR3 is TGTGCCACCAGTGGTTCCCCATTCAGGACGCAGTATTTT. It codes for CATSGSPFRTQYF.

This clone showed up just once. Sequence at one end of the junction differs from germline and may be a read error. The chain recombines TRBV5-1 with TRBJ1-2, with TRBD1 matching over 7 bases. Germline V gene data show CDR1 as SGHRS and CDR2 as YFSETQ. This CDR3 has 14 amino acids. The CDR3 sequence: CASSPGGTNYGYTF. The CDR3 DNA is TGTGCCAGCAGCCCAGGGGGGACTAACTATGGCTACACCTTC.

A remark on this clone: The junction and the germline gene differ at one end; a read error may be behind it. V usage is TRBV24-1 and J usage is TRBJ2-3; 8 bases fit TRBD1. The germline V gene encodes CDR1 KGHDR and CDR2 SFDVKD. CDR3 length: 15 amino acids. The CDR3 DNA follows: TGTGCCACCAGTGACCCAGACAGGGGCACGGATACGCAGTATTTT. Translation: CATSDPDRGTDTQYF.

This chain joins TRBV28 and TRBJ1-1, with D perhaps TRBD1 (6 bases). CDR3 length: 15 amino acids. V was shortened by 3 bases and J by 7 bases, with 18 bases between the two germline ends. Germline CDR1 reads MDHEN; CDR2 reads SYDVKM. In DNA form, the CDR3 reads TGTGCCAGCAGTTTGACAGGCCTTGGGGCTAATGAAGCTTTCTTT. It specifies CASSLTGLGANEAFF.

The CDR3 loop is CASRTGGTYGYTF. As DNA, the CDR3 is TGTGCCAGCAGAACTGGGGGGACCTATGGCTACACCTTC. The chain joins TRBV28 to TRBJ1-2; the D gene is possibly TRBD1 (5 bases). Germline V CDR1 and CDR2: MDHEN, SYDVKM. The CDR3 extends over 13 amino acids. Trimming removed 6 bases at V and 4 bases at J, with 12 bases between.

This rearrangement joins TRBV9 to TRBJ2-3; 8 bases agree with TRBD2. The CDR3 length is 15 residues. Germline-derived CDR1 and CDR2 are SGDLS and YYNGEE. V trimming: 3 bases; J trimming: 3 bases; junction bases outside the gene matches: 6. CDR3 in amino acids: CASSERAGETDTQYF. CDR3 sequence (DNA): TGTGCCAGCAGCGAGAGAGCGGGAGAGACAGATACGCAGTATTTT.

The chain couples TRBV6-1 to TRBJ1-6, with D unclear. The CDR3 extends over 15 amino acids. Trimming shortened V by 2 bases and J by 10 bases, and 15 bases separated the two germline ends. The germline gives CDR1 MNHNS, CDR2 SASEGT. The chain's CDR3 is CASSELWRDRSPLHF. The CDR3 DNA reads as TGTGCCAGCAGTGAACTTTGGAGGGATCGGTCACCCCTCCACTTT.

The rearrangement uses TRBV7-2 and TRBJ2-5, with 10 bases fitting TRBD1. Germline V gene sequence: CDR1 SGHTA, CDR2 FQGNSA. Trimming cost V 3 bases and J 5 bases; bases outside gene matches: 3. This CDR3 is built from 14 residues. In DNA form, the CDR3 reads TGTGCCAGCAGCTTGGACAGGGGGGGGGAGACCCAGTACTTC. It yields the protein CASSLDRGGETQYF.